This T cell receptor (beta chain) was recovered during a study of PD-1 blockade in classical Hodgkin lymphoma. Turning to the study itself: On a schedule of every 2 weeks, patients received nivolumab 3 mg/kg intravenously. General observations from the study: Complete responders showed a baseline diversity that resembled the diversity of newly diagnosed patients. The CD4+ diversity rise by C4D1 was clearest in complete responders. Exclusion was the outcome for patients who began nivolumab under 1 year after ASCT.

The protocol was immunoSEQ multiplex PCR, while the TCRdb copy is restricted to in-frame clones and leaves out a portion. This sample has tens of thousands of clones; 85% to 90% occur once, and the top ten carry less than 0.5%. Time point: cycle 4 day 1 (C4D1), after more than five weeks of nivolumab. In every patient, relapse followed autologous stem cell transplantation, while exposure to brentuximab vedotin differed. It was by magnetic negative selection that CD4+ T cells were purified from thawed PBMCs. The CDR3 contains 14 residues. The germline V gene has CDR1 SEHNR and CDR2 FQNEAQ (reference sequence). The ends were cut back, 5 bases at V and 4 bases at J, with 14 bases in the middle. Worth noting for this clone: As yet, its antigen is unknown.

This clonotype originated in a human donor with classical Hodgkin lymphoma. The sequencing used CD4+ T cells from blood, collected before the fourth cycle of nivolumab. This rearrangement joins TRBV7-9 to TRBJ2-5; D call uncertain. This CDR3 reads CASSPGPYGETQYF. CDR3 DNA sequence: TGTGCCAGCAGCCCTGGGCCTTATGGAGAGACCCAGTACTTC.